The 21 T cell receptor beta chains below all came from one sample that was sequenced in a study of OX40 agonist ivuxolimab in advanced cancers. TCRdb keeps only in-frame clones here, not all; method: immunoSEQ multiplex PCR. The sample carries about 80,000 clones, around 92% recorded once. The sequencing here drew on CD4+ or CD8+ T cells sorted from blood, taken in a trial of the OX40 agonist ivuxolimab. All receptors come from an adult with an advanced solid tumor such as melanoma, head and neck, liver or kidney cancer.

In its sample, this clone was seen once. The V and J genes are TRBV10-1 and TRBJ2-2, with 8 bases fitting TRBD1. The CDR3 has 15 residues. The trim removed 6 bases at V and 4 bases at J, leaving 7 bases unmatched. Per the germline V gene, CDR1 is WNHNN and CDR2 is SYGVQD (reference sequence). The CDR3: CASRDGTGSTGELFF. DNA of the CDR3: TGCGCCAGCAGGGATGGGACAGGAAGCACCGGGGAGCTGTTTTTT.

The chain has TRBV5-5 and TRBJ2-7, with TRBD2 identical over 7 bases. The CDR3 is 15 residues long. Looked up from germline, CDR1 is SGHKS and CDR2 is YYEKEE (reference sequence). Trimming cost V 1 base and J 0 bases; bases outside gene matches: 4. The CDR3 DNA is TGTGCCAGCAGCTTGTTCTGGGAGGGCTCCTACGAGCAGTACTTC. This gives the protein CASSLFWEGSYEQYF.

This rearrangement joins TRBV7-9 to TRBJ1-2; D is unclear. The length of the CDR3 is 11 residues. The ends were cut back, 7 bases at V and 4 bases at J, with 7 bases in the middle. Germline loops: CDR1 SEHNR, CDR2 FQNEAQ (reference sequence). The CDR3 DNA reads TGTGCCAGCACGGGCGTCTATGGCTACACCTTC. It yields the protein CASTGVYGYTF.

This clone was observed once. The rearrangement uses TRBV27 and TRBJ1-5; 12 bases map to TRBD1. V was pared by 6 bases and J by 7 bases, with 7 bases of the junction left unmatched. From germline, CDR1 is MNHEY and CDR2 SMNVEV (reference sequence). The CDR3 has 15 residues. CDR3 in amino acids: CASSIGTGGRQPQHF. CDR3 in DNA: TGTGCCAGCAGCATCGGGACAGGGGGCCGGCAGCCCCAGCATTTT.

The rearrangement joins TRBV27 to TRBJ1-5; D unresolved. This CDR3 is 14 amino acids long. CDR1 is MNHEY, CDR2 SMNVEV, per germline (reference sequence). The V gene lost 5 bases and the J gene lost 3 bases, with 11 bases spanning the gap. The CDR3 DNA reads as TGTGCCAGCAGTCCCAACGGATACAATCAGCCCCAGCATTTT. This translates into CASSPNGYNQPQHF.

V usage is TRBV11-2 and J usage is TRBJ2-7; D is undetermined. The germline V gene has CDR1 SGHAT and CDR2 FQNNGV. V was trimmed by 5 bases and J by 6 bases, leaving 8 bases between them. This CDR3 is built from 11 residues. Here the CDR3 reads CASSAGFEQYF. DNA for the CDR3: TGTGCCAGCAGCGCCGGTTTCGAGCAGTACTTC.

The CDR3 region has the DNA TGTGCCAGCAGCTTAAATGCAAACCTTAATACGCAGTATTTT. Protein sequence: CASSLNANLNTQYF. The chain has TRBV7-8 and TRBJ2-3; the D is unclear. The CDR3 covers 14 residues. Germline CDR1 and CDR2: SGHVS and FQNEAQ. V shed 2 bases and J shed 7 bases, with 13 bases lying between them.

This chain links TRBV7-2 with TRBJ2-5; 11 bases fit TRBD2. Germline values: CDR1 SGHTA, CDR2 FQGNSA. Trimming cost V 1 base and J 2 bases; bases outside gene matches: 6. The CDR3 consists of 17 residues. The CDR3 DNA is TGTGCCAGCAGCTTAGTTTCTAGCGGGGGGCTACAAGAGACCCAGTACTTC. Protein sequence: CASSLVSSGGLQETQYF.

This chain links TRBV9 with TRBJ2-1, with 11 positions matching TRBD2. Germline V lookup: CDR1 SGDLS, CDR2 YYNGEE. This CDR3 has 14 residues. The J segment lost 9 bases and the V segment lost 4 bases, leaving 6 bases of the junction unmatched. The CDR3 DNA is TGTGCCAGCAGCCTTAGCGGGGGGGCCGGTGAGCAGTTCTTC. Amino acid sequence: CASSLSGGAGEQFF. Drawing the rest from reference TRBV9 and TRBJ2-1, the complete variable domain is DSGVTQTPKHLITATGQRVTLRCSPRSGDLSVYWYQQSLDQGLQFLIQYYNGEERAKGNILERFSAQQFPDLHSELNLSSLELGDSALYFCASSLSGGAGEQFFGPGTRLTVL.

The chain is built from TRBV27 and TRBJ2-7; the match to TRBD1 covers 8 bases. The CDR3 length is 16 residues. The germline CDR1 and CDR2 sequences are MNHEY and SMNVEV (reference sequence). V shed 5 bases, J shed 1 base, and the junction held 10 bases outside the gene matches. CDR3 nucleotide sequence: TGTGCCAGCAGTCCGCCCCTAGGACAGGGTTCCTACGAGCAGTACTTC. Its translation: CASSPPLGQGSYEQYF.

V is TRBV5-1 and J is TRBJ1-1, with D perhaps TRBD1 (6 bases). Germline CDR1 SGHRS, CDR2 YFSETQ. The CDR3 covers 16 residues. V shed 0 bases and J shed 4 bases, with 16 bases lying between them. CDR3 sequence: CASSLGFGGLATEAFF. The CDR3 DNA is TGCGCCAGCAGCTTGGGGTTTGGGGGGCTGGCCACTGAAGCTTTCTTT.

The chain uses TRBV2 and TRBJ1-3, with 8 bases aligning to TRBD1. The trim removed 9 bases at V and 4 bases at J, leaving 8 bases unmatched. The CDR3 loop spans 14 amino acids. Germline CDR1 and CDR2: SNHLY and FYNNEI. This CDR3 reads CARATGGSGNTIYF. CDR3 nucleotide sequence: TGTGCCAGAGCAACAGGGGGATCCGGAAACACCATATATTTT.

The chain links TRBV9 to TRBJ2-1, with 7 bases that match TRBD2. CDR3 length equals 19 residues. V lost 1 base and J lost 1; bases outside the gene matches: 14. The V gene's germline CDR1 is SGDLS and CDR2 YYNGEE. The CDR3 reads CASSVPGEGSAVSYNEQFF. In nucleotides, the CDR3 is TGTGCCAGCAGCGTACCGGGGGAGGGATCGGCGGTTTCCTACAATGAGCAGTTCTTC.

J is TRBJ2-5 and V is TRBV2, with TRBD2 matching over 10 bases. CDR3 length: 19 residues. Losses at the gene ends were 4 bases for V and 0 bases for J; bases not matched to a gene: 14. The germline V gene encodes CDR1 SNHLY and CDR2 FYNNEI. CDR3 sequence: CASSVPGASGGRYQETQYF. As DNA, the CDR3 is TGTGCCAGCAGTGTACCTGGGGCTAGCGGGGGCCGGTACCAAGAGACCCAGTACTTC. Full variable domain (outside the CDR3, taken from reference TRBV2 and TRBJ2-5): EPEVTQTPSHQVTQMGQEVILRCVPISNHLYFYWYRQILGQKVEFLVSFYNNEISEKSEIFDDQFSVERPDGSNFTLKIRSTKLEDSAMYFCASSVPGASGGRYQETQYFGPGTRLLVL.

J is TRBJ2-7 and V is TRBV19, with 7 bases aligning to TRBD2. Germline V CDR1 and CDR2: LNHDA, SQIVND (reference sequence). The CDR3 has 13 amino acids. With V trimmed by 5 bases and J by 3 bases, 4 bases remained unmatched. In nucleotides, the CDR3 is TGTGCCAGTAGTTGGGCTAGCGGCTACGAGCAGTACTTC. It translates to CASSWASGYEQYF.

The V gene is TRBV10-1, the J gene TRBJ1-1; no clear D. V shed 8 bases and J shed 4 bases, with 14 bases lying between them. This CDR3 is 13 amino acids long. From germline, CDR1 is WNHNN and CDR2 SYGVQD (reference sequence). This CDR3 reads CASSRSRSTEAFF. The CDR3 DNA is TGCGCCAGCTCCCGGTCCAGGAGCACTGAAGCTTTCTTT.

The V gene is TRBV19, the J gene TRBJ2-3, with D perhaps TRBD1 (5 bases). The CDR3 has 18 residues. With 1 base removed from V and 0 bases from J, the gap between germline ends came to 17 bases. Germline V gene data show CDR1 as LNHDA and CDR2 as SQIVND (reference sequence). CDR3 residues: CASSIAAGIRRSTDTQYF. In nucleotides, the CDR3 is TGTGCCAGTAGTATAGCGGCAGGGATCCGGCGTAGCACAGATACGCAGTATTTT.

CDR3 residues: CASSGTSGANSYNEQFF. CDR3 in DNA: TGTGCCAGCAGTGGGACTAGCGGGGCCAATTCCTACAATGAGCAGTTCTTC. This rearrangement joins TRBV7-2 to TRBJ2-1, with 13 bases that match TRBD2. Germline V lookup: CDR1 SGHTA, CDR2 FQGNSA. There are 17 residues in the CDR3. Trimming cost V 6 bases and J 1 base; bases outside gene matches: 6.

The chain links TRBV27 to TRBJ2-7; 10 bases agree with TRBD2. Trimming removed 5 bases from V and 3 bases from J; junction bases left unmatched: 13. Germline CDR1 MNHEY, CDR2 SMNVEV (reference sequence). The CDR3 runs 17 residues. The CDR3 is CASSPLSSGGPYYEQYF. CDR3 coding DNA: TGTGCCAGCAGTCCCCTTTCTAGCGGGGGACCCTACTACGAGCAGTACTTC.

The chain has TRBV4-1 and TRBJ2-2; 11 bases match TRBD2. CDR1 and CDR2 (germline): MGHRA, YSYEKL. Trimming took 2 bases from V and 4 from J; bases not matched to a gene: 6. This CDR3 spans 17 amino acids. The CDR3 loop is CASSQQQLAGVTGELFF. In DNA form, the CDR3 reads TGCGCCAGCAGCCAACAACAACTAGCGGGGGTCACCGGGGAGCTGTTTTTT.

This chain links TRBV4-3 with TRBJ1-2; tentatively, D is TRBD1 (5 bases). Trimming shortened V by 5 bases and J by 4 bases, and 8 bases separated the two germline ends. The CDR3 contains 12 residues. Germline loops: CDR1 LGHNA, CDR2 YSLEER. The CDR3 DNA follows: TGCGCCAGCAGCGCCGACAGCTATGGCTACACCTTC. Encoded protein: CASSADSYGYTF.